The sequence of this T cell receptor (beta chain) was determined in a study of cytomegalovirus exposure and HLA in healthy donors. About the study: Out of fewer than 500 genotyped donors, 81% belonged to the Caucasian-associated ancestry cluster. Study-level results: Highest at DRB1 and lowest at HLA-C, TCR association rates differed among HLA loci in a later analysis.

The PCR had 60 Vbeta and 13 Jbeta primers. Using immunoSEQ multiplex PCR, the repertoire was profiled, and TCRdb retains in-frame clones only, with some absent. The sample carries some 150,000 clones, over 60% recorded once. As for this clone: The antigen remains undetermined.

This TCR came from a woman aged 30 to 39 in good health and CMV-seronegative. Sequencing input: PBMCs.

The CDR3 loop reads CASSLAPSGRGTDTQYF. CDR3 sequence (DNA): TGTGCCAGCAGCTTAGCGCCTAGCGGGAGAGGCACAGATACGCAGTATTTT. The genes are TRBV7-8 and TRBJ2-3; 10 bases fit TRBD2. The ends lost 0 bases at V and 1 base at J; junction bases unmatched: 4. The CDR3 is 17 amino acids. Germline loops: CDR1 SGHVS, CDR2 FQNEAQ.